Each of the 9 T cell receptor beta chains below was sequenced from the same sample in a study of technical replicates of blood from a few donors. Measured with immunoSEQ multiplex PCR; TCRdb has only the in-frame clones, and not every one. The sample has some 70,000 clones, roughly nine tenths seen once. Material for sequencing was T cells isolated from PBMCs. The receptor source for this set is a human donor in good health.

V and J are TRBV27 and TRBJ2-2; the D is unclear. The CDR3 sequence is 14 residues long. Deletions cut 0 bases from V and 3 bases from J, with 5 bases between. Per the germline V gene, CDR1 is MNHEY and CDR2 is SMNVEV (reference sequence). This chain's CDR3 is CASSLSGYTGELFF. The DNA of the CDR3 is TGTGCCAGCAGTTTATCCGGTTACACCGGGGAGCTGTTTTTT.

This clone has only one observation. This chain joins TRBV5-1 and TRBJ2-7; the match to TRBD1 covers 11 bases. V gave up 4 bases and J gave up 3 bases; unmatched junction bases: 15. Germline assignment: CDR1 SGHRS and CDR2 YFSETQ. The length of the CDR3 is 18 residues. The CDR3: CASSTPGQGGSNDYEQYF. The CDR3 DNA is TGCGCCAGCAGCACCCCGGGACAGGGGGGATCTAACGACTACGAGCAGTACTTC. Complete variable domain (other parts from reference TRBV5-1 and TRBJ2-7): KAGVTQTPRYLIKTRGQQVTLSCSPISGHRSVSWYQQTPGQGLQFLFEYFSETQRNKGNFPGRFSGRQFSNSRSEMNVSTLELGDSALYLCASSTPGQGGSNDYEQYFGPGTRLTVT.

The chain has TRBV6-6 and TRBJ2-5; a possible D gene is TRBD1 (6 bases). Trimming stripped 1 base from V and 5 bases from J, with 11 bases between. The CDR3 runs 14 residues. The germline V gene has CDR1 MNHNY and CDR2 SVGAGI (reference sequence). The CDR3 coding sequence is TGTGCCAGCAGTTACTGGATGCAGGGGGAGACCCAGTACTTC. Translating gives CASSYWMQGETQYF.

This sequence joins TRBV27 and TRBJ2-1, with 7 bases aligning to TRBD2. The CDR3 spans 15 residues. The trim removed 2 bases at V and 4 bases at J, leaving 5 bases unmatched. Looked up from germline, CDR1 is MNHEY and CDR2 is SMNVEV (reference sequence). The CDR3 DNA sequence: TGTGCCAGCAGTTTAGGGCTAGCGGAATACAATGAGCAGTTCTTC. This encodes CASSLGLAEYNEQFF.

The J gene is TRBJ2-1, the V gene TRBV11-2; the match to TRBD2 covers 15 bases. Germline CDR1 and CDR2: SGHAT and FQNNGV. This CDR3 spans 17 amino acids. V was clipped by 5 bases and J by 6 bases; unmatched bases: 8. The DNA of the CDR3 is TGTGCCAGCAGCCCCATTGGACTAGCGGGAGGGTCCAATGAGCAGTTCTTC. It specifies CASSPIGLAGGSNEQFF. Complete variable domain (other parts from reference TRBV11-2 and TRBJ2-1): EAGVAQSPRYKIIEKRQSVAFWCNPISGHATLYWYQQILGQGPKLLIQFQNNGVVDDSQLPKDRFSAERLKGVDSTLKIQPAKLEDSAVYLCASSPIGLAGGSNEQFFGPGTRLTVL.

This chain joins TRBV11-2 and TRBJ2-3, with D unclear. V lost 5 bases, J lost 6 bases, and 6 bases lay in between. The germline V gene has CDR1 SGHAT and CDR2 FQNNGV. This CDR3 spans 11 amino acids. The CDR3 DNA sequence: TGTGCCAGCAGCCCCCTCGATACGCAGTATTTT. This translates into CASSPLDTQYF.

The gene calls are TRBV19 and TRBJ1-2, with 8 bases aligning to TRBD1. Germline V CDR1 and CDR2: LNHDA, SQIVND (reference sequence). With V trimmed by 6 bases and J by 1 base, 4 bases remained unmatched. CDR3 length: 14 residues. The CDR3 is CASSRQGHNYGYTF. CDR3 bases: TGTGCCAGTAGCCGACAGGGGCATAACTATGGCTACACCTTC.

This chain joins TRBV19 and TRBJ1-5, with 8 bases identical to TRBD1. Germline CDR1 LNHDA, CDR2 SQIVND (reference sequence). CDR3 size: 15 residues. The V gene end was trimmed by 6 bases and the J gene end by 1 base; junction bases not matched to a gene: 5. The CDR3, as DNA: TGTGCCAGTAGACAGGGGGGAGTGAGCAATCAGCCCCAGCATTTT. Translation gives CASRQGGVSNQPQHF.

The rearrangement links TRBV4-3 to TRBJ2-1; D may be TRBD2 (6 bases). The CDR3 length is 20 residues. V shed 0 bases and J shed 0 bases, with 21 bases lying between them. The germline V gene has CDR1 LGHNA and CDR2 YSLEER. CDR3 in amino acids: CASSQEWVAAYSSSYNEQFF. CDR3 sequence (DNA): TGCGCCAGCAGCCAAGAGTGGGTAGCGGCTTACTCCAGCTCCTACAATGAGCAGTTCTTC.